The clone carrying this TCR beta chain was picked up many times. Its specificity is unknown. Researchers took RNA transcripts and amplified the TCR beta CDR3 regions from them. First-round RT-PCR with HTBI primers amplified the TCR CDR3 region. TCRdb ran MiXCR on the multiplex PCR reads and lists one entry per CDR3 protein. The table records about 280,000 distinct CDR3 sequences, 25% to 30% of them present only once. The data derive from a study of T cells in Graves' hyperthyroidism and ophthalmopathy. The study, taken as a whole, reports: Most thyroid clonotypes with frequency above 0.001 were detected in blood.

V shed 5 bases, J shed 1 base, and the junction held 8 bases outside the gene matches. Looked up from germline, CDR1 is MNHNS and CDR2 is SASEGT. The CDR3 length is 15 residues. The V call is TRBV6-1, the J call TRBJ2-7; 7 bases agree with TRBD2. The sample consisted of blood. The sequence was collected from a man in his forties with Graves' hyperthyroidism that later progressed to Graves' ophthalmopathy. CDR3 DNA: TGTGCCAGCAGTCCTAGCGGAGTGGGGTCCTACGAGCAGTACTTC. It yields the protein CASSPSGVGSYEQYF.